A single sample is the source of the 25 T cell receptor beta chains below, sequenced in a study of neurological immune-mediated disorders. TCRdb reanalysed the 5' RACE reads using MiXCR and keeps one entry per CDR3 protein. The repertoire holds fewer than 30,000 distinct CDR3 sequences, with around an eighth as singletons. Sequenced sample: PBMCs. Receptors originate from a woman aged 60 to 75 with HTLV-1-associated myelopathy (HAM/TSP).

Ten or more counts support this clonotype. This CDR3 is CASSSRQGAGELFF. The CDR3, as DNA: TGTGCCAGCAGCTCAAGACAGGGGGCCGGGGAGCTGTTTTTT. The chain employs TRBV7-9 and TRBJ2-2; TRBD1 matches at 9 bases. The CDR3 runs to 14 residues. Germline values: CDR1 SEHNR, CDR2 FQNEAQ (reference sequence). V lost 4 bases, J lost 6 bases, and 3 bases stayed unmatched.

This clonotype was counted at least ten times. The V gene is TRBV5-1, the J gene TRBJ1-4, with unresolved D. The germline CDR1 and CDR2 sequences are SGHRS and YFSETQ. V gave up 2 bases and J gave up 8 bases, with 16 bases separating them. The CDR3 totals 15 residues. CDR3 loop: CASSFSLTGGEKLFF. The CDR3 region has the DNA TGCGCCAGCAGCTTTTCGCTGACGGGTGGGGAAAAACTGTTTTTT.

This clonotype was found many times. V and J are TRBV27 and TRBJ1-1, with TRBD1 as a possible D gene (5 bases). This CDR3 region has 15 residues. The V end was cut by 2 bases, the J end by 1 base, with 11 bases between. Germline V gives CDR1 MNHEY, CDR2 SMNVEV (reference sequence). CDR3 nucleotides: TGTGCCAGCAGTTTACGGGCAGGGAAGAACACTGAAGCTTTCTTT. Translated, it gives CASSLRAGKNTEAFF.

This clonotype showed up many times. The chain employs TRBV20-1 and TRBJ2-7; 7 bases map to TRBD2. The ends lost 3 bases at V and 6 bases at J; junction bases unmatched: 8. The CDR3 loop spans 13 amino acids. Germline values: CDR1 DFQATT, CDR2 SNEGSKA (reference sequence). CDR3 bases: TGCAGTGCTAGGCGGGAGTCCTCGGGCGAGCAGTACTTC. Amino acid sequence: CSARRESSGEQYF.

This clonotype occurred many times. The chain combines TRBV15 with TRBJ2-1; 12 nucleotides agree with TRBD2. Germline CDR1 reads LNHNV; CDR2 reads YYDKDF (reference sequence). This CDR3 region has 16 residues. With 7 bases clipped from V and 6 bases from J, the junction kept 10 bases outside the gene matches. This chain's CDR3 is CATTPDLAGGTNEQFF. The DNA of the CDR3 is TGTGCCACCACCCCTGATCTAGCGGGAGGGACCAATGAGCAGTTCTTC.

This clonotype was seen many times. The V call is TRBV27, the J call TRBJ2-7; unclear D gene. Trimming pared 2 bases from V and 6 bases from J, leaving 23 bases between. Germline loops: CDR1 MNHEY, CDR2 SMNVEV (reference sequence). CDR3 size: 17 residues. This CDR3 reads CASSLIQPPPEEGEQYF. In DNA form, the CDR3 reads TGTGCCAGCAGTTTAATTCAGCCTCCGCCCGAGGAAGGCGAGCAGTACTTC.

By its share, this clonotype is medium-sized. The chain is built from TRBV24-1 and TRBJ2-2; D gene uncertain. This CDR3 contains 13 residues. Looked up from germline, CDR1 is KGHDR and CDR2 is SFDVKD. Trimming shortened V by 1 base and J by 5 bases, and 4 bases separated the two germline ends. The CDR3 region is CATSDFRTGELFF. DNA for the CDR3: TGTGCCACCAGTGATTTCCGTACCGGGGAGCTGTTTTTT.

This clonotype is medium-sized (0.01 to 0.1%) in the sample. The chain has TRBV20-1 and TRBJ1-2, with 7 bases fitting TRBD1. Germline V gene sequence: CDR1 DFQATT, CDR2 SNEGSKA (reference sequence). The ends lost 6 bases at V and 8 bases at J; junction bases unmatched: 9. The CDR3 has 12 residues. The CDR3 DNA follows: TGCAGTGCCAAACGGACAGGCCCGGGCTACACCTTC. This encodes CSAKRTGPGYTF.

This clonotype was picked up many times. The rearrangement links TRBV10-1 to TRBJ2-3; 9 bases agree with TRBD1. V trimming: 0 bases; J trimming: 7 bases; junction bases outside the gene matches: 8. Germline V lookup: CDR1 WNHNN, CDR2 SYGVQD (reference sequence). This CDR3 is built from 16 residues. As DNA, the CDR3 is TGCGCCAGCAGTGAGTCGGGGACAGGGCTTGGGAATACGCAGTATTTT. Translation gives CASSESGTGLGNTQYF.

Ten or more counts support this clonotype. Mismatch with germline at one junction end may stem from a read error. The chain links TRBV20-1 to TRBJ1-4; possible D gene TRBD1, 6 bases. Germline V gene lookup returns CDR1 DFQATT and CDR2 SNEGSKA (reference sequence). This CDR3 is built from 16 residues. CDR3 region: CSARDFSGTTNEKLFF. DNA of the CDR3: TGCAGTGCTAGAGATTTCTCCGGGACAACAAATGAAAAACTGTTTTTT.

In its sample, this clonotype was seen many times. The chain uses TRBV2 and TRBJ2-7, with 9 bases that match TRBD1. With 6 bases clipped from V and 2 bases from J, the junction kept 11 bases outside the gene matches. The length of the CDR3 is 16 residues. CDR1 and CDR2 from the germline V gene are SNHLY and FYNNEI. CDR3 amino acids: CASSGDRVRAAYEQYF. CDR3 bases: TGTGCCAGCAGCGGGGACAGGGTACGAGCCGCCTACGAGCAGTACTTC. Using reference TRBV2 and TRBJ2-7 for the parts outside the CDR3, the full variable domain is EPEVTQTPSHQVTQMGQEVILRCVPISNHLYFYWYRQILGQKVEFLVSFYNNEISEKSEIFDDQFSVERPDGSNFTLKIRSTKLEDSAMYFCASSGDRVRAAYEQYFGPGTRLTVT.

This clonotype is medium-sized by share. The CDR3 coding sequence is TGCAGTGCTAGAGATGCTGGGGGCTCGGACACTGAAGCTTTCTTT. Its translation: CSARDAGGSDTEAFF. The chain uses TRBV20-1 and TRBJ1-1; perhaps TRBD1 as D (6 bases). V was clipped by 0 bases and J by 3 bases, with 14 bases between them. CDR3 size: 15 residues. The V gene's germline CDR1 is DFQATT and CDR2 SNEGSKA (reference sequence).

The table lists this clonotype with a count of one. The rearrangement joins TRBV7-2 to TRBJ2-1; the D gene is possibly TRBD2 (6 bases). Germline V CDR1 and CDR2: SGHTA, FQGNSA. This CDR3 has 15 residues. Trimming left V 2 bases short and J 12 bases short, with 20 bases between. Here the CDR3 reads CASSLKAGFTYTQFF. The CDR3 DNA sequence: TGTGCCAGCAGCTTAAAGGCGGGGTTCACATATACGCAGTTCTTC.

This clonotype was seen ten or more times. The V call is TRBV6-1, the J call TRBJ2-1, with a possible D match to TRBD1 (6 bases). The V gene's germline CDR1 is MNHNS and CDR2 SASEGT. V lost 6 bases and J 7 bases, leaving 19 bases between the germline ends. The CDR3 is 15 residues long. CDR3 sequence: CASSDTGLPFNEQFF. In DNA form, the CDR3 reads TGTGCCAGCAGCGACACAGGGCTGCCTTTTAATGAGCAGTTCTTC.

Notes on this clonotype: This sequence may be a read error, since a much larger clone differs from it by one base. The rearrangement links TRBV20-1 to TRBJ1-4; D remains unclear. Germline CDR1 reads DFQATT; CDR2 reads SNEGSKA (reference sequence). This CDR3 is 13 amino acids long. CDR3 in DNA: TGCAGTGCTAGTCGATTGGGTAATCAAAAACTGTTTTTT. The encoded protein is CSASRLGNQKLFF.

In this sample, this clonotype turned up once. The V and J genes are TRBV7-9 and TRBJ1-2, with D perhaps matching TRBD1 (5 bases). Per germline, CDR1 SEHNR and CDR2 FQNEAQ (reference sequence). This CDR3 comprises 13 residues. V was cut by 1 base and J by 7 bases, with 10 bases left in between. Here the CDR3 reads CASSLVGRAGYTF. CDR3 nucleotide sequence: TGTGCCAGCAGCTTAGTCGGCAGGGCTGGCTACACCTTC.

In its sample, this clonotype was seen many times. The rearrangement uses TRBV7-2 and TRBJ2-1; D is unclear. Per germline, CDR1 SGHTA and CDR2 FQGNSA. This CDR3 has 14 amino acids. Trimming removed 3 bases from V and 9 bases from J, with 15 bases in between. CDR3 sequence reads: CASSLGSASSEQFF. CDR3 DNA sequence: TGTGCCAGCAGCTTGGGGTCTGCAAGTTCTGAGCAGTTCTTC.

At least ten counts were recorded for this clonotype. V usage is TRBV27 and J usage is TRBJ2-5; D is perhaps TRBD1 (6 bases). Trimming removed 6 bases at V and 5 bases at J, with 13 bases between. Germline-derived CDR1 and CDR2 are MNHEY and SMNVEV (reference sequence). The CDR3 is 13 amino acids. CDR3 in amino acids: CASRSQGRETQYF. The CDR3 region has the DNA TGTGCCAGCAGATCACAGGGTCGGGAGACCCAGTACTTC.

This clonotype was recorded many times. In DNA form, the CDR3 reads TGTGCCAGCAGCTTAAACGGGGGGGCGGGAGAGACCCAGTACTTC. This encodes CASSLNGGAGETQYF. This chain uses TRBV7-2 with TRBJ2-5; 8 bases line up with TRBD2. With V trimmed by 2 bases and J by 4 bases, 6 bases remained unmatched. Germline CDR1 reads SGHTA; CDR2 reads FQGNSA. There are 15 residues in the CDR3.

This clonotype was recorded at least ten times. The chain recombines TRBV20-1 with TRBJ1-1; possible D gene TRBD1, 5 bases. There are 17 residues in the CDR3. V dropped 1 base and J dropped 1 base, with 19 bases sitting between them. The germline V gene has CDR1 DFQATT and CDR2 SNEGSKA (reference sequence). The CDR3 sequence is CSARVWGKGTKNTEAFF. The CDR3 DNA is TGCAGTGCTAGAGTTTGGGGGAAGGGAACAAAGAACACTGAAGCTTTCTTT.

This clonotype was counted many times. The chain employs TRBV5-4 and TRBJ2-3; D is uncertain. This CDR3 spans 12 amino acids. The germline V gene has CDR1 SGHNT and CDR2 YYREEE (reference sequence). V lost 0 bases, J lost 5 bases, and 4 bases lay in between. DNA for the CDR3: TGTGCCAGCAGCTTGGCCAGAGATACGCAGTATTTT. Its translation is CASSLARDTQYF.

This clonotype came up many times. The chain's CDR3 is CASSRLGQGALGYTF. In nucleotides, the CDR3 is TGTGCCAGTAGTCGTCTTGGGCAGGGGGCGCTCGGCTACACCTTC. This chain joins TRBV19 and TRBJ1-2; the match to TRBD1 covers 8 bases. V lost 5 bases to trimming and J lost 8 bases; unmatched junction nucleotides: 13. Per germline, CDR1 LNHDA and CDR2 SQIVND (reference sequence). The CDR3 totals 15 residues. Full variable domain (remainder filled in from reference TRBV19 and TRBJ1-2): DGGITQSPKYLFRKEGQNVTLSCEQNLNHDAMYWYRQDPGQGLRLIYYSQIVNDFQKGDIAEGYSVSREKKESFPLTVTSAQKNPTAFYLCASSRLGQGALGYTFGSGTRLTVV.

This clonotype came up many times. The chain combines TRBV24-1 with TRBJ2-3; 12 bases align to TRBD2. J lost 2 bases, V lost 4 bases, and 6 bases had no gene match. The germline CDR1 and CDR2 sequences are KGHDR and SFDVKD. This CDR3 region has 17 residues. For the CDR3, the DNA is TGTGCCACCAGTGACGCCGGACTAGCGGGACCCACAGATACGCAGTATTTT. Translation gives CATSDAGLAGPTDTQYF.

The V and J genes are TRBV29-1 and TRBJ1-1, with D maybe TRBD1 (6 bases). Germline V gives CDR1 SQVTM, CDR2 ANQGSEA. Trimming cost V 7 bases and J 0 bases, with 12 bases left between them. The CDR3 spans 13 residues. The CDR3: CSGTGHLNTEAFF. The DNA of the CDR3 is TGCAGCGGGACGGGACACCTGAACACTGAAGCTTTCTTT.

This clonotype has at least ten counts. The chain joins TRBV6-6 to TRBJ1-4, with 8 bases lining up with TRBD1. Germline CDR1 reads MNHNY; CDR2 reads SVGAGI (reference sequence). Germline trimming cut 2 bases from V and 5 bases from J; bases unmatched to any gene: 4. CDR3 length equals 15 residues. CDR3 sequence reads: CASSYQGQGNEKLFF. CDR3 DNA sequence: TGTGCCAGCAGTTACCAAGGACAGGGAAATGAAAAACTGTTTTTT.